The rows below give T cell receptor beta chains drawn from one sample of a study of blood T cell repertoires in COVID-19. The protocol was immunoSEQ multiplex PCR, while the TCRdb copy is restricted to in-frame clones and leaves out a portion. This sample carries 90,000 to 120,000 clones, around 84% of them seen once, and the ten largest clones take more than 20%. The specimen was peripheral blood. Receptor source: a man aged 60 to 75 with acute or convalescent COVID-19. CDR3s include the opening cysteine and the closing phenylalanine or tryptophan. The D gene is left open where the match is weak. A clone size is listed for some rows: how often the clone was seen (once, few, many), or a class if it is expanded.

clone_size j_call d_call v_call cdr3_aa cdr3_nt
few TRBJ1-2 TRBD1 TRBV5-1 CASSFVRAGGRGYTF TGCGCCAGCAGCTTTGTTCGCGCAGGGGGCCGTGGCTACACCTTC
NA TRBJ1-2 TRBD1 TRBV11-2 CASSPSGQGGRYGYTF TGTGCCAGCAGCCCTTCTGGACAGGGCGGACGATACGGCTACACCTTC
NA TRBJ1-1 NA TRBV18 CASSLGGLTNTEAFF TGTGCCAGCTCTTTGGGGGGACTAACCAACACTGAAGCTTTCTTT
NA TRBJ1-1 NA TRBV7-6 CASSLFGGENTEAFF TGTGCCAGCAGCTTATTTGGAGGCGAGAACACTGAAGCTTTCTTT
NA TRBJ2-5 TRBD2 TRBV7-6 CASSLGLIAGGPGETQYF TGTGCCAGCAGCTTAGGTCTCATAGCGGGAGGGCCGGGAGAGACCCAGTACTTC
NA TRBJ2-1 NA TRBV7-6 CASSLEASILVSRSYNEQFF TGTGCCAGCAGCTTAGAAGCATCGATTCTCGTCTCCCGCTCCTACAATGAGCAGTTCTTC
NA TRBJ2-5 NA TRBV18 CASSVQGKETQYF TGTGCCAGCTCAGTCCAGGGAAAAGAGACCCAGTACTTC
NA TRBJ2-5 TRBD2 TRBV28 CASRDAGGKETQYF TGTGCCAGCAGAGACGCCGGGGGGAAAGAGACCCAGTACTTC
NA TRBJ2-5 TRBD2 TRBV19 CASSIRLAGGPSRETQYF TGTGCCAGTAGTATTAGATTAGCGGGAGGGCCTTCCCGAGAGACCCAGTACTTC
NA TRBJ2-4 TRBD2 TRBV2 CASSVAREGNIQYF TGTGCCAGCAGTGTGGCCAGGGAGGGAAACATTCAGTACTTC
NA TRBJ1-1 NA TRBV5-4 CASSSDSMNTEAFF TGTGCCAGCAGCTCGGACAGCATGAACACTGAAGCTTTCTTT
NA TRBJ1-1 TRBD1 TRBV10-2 CASTPSRGATEAFF TGCGCCAGCACCCCCTCCAGGGGGGCCACTGAAGCTTTCTTT
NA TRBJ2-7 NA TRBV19 CATSRSYEQYF TGTGCCACCTCGAGGAGTTACGAGCAGTACTTC